Listed below are T cell receptor beta chains from one sample, sequenced in a study of identical twins. TCRdb reprocessed the 5' RACE reads with MiXCR, giving one entry per CDR3 protein. This sample has approximately 500,000 distinct CDR3 sequences, with roughly 26% found just once. This same sample was also part of a study on T cells expressing NK-cell markers.

Material: CD4+ T cells sorted from blood. These receptors all stem from a woman aged 18-35 years in good health. The CDR3 runs from the conserved cysteine through the conserved F or W. D genes are given only for firm matches. Expanded clones get a size class; other rows say once, few or many, or leave the size out.

D gene,V gene,clone size,J gene,CDR3 protein,CDR3 DNA
TRBD1,TRBV5-6,few,TRBJ1-6,CASSLDLGQFGSPLHF,TGTGCCAGCAGCTTGGATCTGGGACAGTTTGGTTCACCCCTCCACTTT
TRBD2,TRBV4-3,NA,TRBJ2-1,CASSQVAGGLHNEQFF,TGCGCCAGCAGCCAAGTTGCGGGGGGACTTCACAATGAGCAGTTCTTC
NA,TRBV18,many,TRBJ1-4,CASSLQYNEKLFF,TGTGCCAGCTCTCTACAGTATAATGAAAAACTGTTTTTT
TRBD1,TRBV12-3/TRBV12-4,NA,TRBJ2-4,CASTGGTGLNIQYF,TGTGCCAGCACCGGGGGGACAGGGTTGAACATTCAGTACTTC
TRBD2,TRBV10-3,NA,TRBJ2-7,CAISGTSGVEQYF,TGTGCCATCTCTGGGACTAGTGGGGTCGAGCAGTACTTC
TRBD2,TRBV20-1,NA,TRBJ2-1,CSARLAGGVEQFF,TGCAGTGCGAGACTAGCGGGAGGGGTTGAGCAGTTCTTC
TRBD1,TRBV20-1,NA,TRBJ2-5,CSARDAGQGKTQYF,TGCAGTGCTAGAGATGCAGGACAGGGAAAGACCCAGTACTTC
TRBD1,TRBV20-1,NA,TRBJ2-7,CSARSLLVGQGGEQYF,TGCAGTGCTAGATCTCTTCTCGTAGGACAGGGTGGCGAGCAGTACTTC
TRBD1,TRBV7-9,NA,TRBJ2-6,CASSYGQGYSGANVLTF,TGTGCCAGCAGCTATGGACAGGGTTACTCTGGGGCCAACGTCCTGACTTTC
TRBD2,TRBV12-3/TRBV12-4,NA,TRBJ2-1,CASSSGTIKNEQFF,TGTGCCAGCAGTTCCGGGACTATCAAAAATGAGCAGTTCTTC
NA,TRBV29-1,few,TRBJ2-1,CSVEDGSNPHEQFF,TGCAGCGTTGAAGATGGTAGTAATCCCCATGAGCAGTTCTTC
TRBD1,TRBV29-1,NA,TRBJ1-4,CSVRDRVKKLFF,TGCAGCGTCCGGGACAGGGTGAAAAAACTGTTTTTT
TRBD2,TRBV5-1,many,TRBJ2-1,CASSDNLAGERFF,TGCGCCAGCAGCGACAACCTAGCGGGGGAACGATTCTTC
TRBD2,TRBV4-3,few,TRBJ2-1,CASSRETSGTDSYNEQFF,TGCGCCAGCAGCCGTGAGACTAGCGGGACGGACTCCTACAATGAGCAGTTCTTC
TRBD2,TRBV7-9,few,TRBJ2-1,CASSLGAGDHEQFF,TGTGCCAGCAGCTTAGGAGCGGGAGACCATGAGCAGTTCTTC
TRBD2,TRBV10-3,NA,TRBJ2-2,CAIGAGFGTGELFF,TGTGCCATCGGAGCGGGGTTCGGCACCGGGGAGCTGTTTTTT
TRBD2,TRBV6-5,few,TRBJ2-7,CASSYRGGPPSEQYF,TGTGCCAGCAGTTACCGGGGGGGGCCCCCGAGCGAGCAGTACTTC
TRBD1,TRBV2,NA,TRBJ2-7,CASRGTGGSYEQYF,TGTGCCAGCAGGGGGACAGGGGGCTCCTACGAGCAGTACTTC
TRBD1,TRBV3-1,few,TRBJ2-7,CASSHLGQGGEQYF,TGTGCCAGCAGCCACTTGGGACAGGGAGGCGAGCAGTACTTC